The 20 T cell receptor beta chains below come from one sample, sequenced in a study of shared clonotypes between healthy human individuals (dated by TCRdb to the early 2020s). The method was the immunoSEQ multiplex PCR assay. TCRdb took this table from immuneACCESS and kept in-frame rearrangements with V and J called. Such tables lack part of the clones; where checked against another copy, unresolved V genes explain under half of the gap, and the rest is unexplained. The sample yields roughly 490,000 clones; 76% were counted once. The ten biggest clones cover 10% to 15% of the sample. The sequenced sample was PBMCs. These receptors were collected from a woman in her forties in good health. Some clones in this sample may be carry-over from other donors' samples.

V is TRBV9 and J is TRBJ1-1, with 7 nucleotides matching TRBD1. Germline CDR1 is SGDLS and CDR2 is YYNGEE. The J segment lost 8 bases and the V segment lost 4 bases, leaving 8 bases of the junction unmatched. The CDR3 has 13 residues. CDR3 DNA sequence: TGTGCCAGCAGCCCCCGTGGAGGGGGCGAAGCTTTCTTT. Translating it yields CASSPRGGGEAFF.

J is TRBJ1-2 and V is TRBV27, with D tentatively TRBD1 (5 bases). Germline V gene sequence: CDR1 MNHEY, CDR2 SMNVEV (reference sequence). CDR3 length equals 14 residues. V lost 3 bases, J lost 2 bases, and 10 bases lay in between. The CDR3 DNA sequence: TGTGCCAGCAGTTTGACCAGGGCGAACTATGGCTACACCTTC. Protein: CASSLTRANYGYTF.

The genes are TRBV19 and TRBJ2-6; D may be TRBD1 (5 bases). Germline V CDR1 and CDR2: LNHDA, SQIVND (reference sequence). The CDR3 covers 16 residues. With 5 bases removed from V and 2 bases from J, the gap between germline ends came to 13 bases. CDR3 sequence (DNA): TGTGCCAGTAGTGTAGGGGCGTCGGCTGGGGCCAACGTCCTGACTTTC. Residues: CASSVGASAGANVLTF. Full variable domain (rest looked up from reference TRBV19 and TRBJ2-6): DGGITQSPKYLFRKEGQNVTLSCEQNLNHDAMYWYRQDPGQGLRLIYYSQIVNDFQKGDIAEGYSVSREKKESFPLTVTSAQKNPTAFYLCASSVGASAGANVLTFGAGSRLTVL.

The J gene is TRBJ1-5, the V gene TRBV2; TRBD1 aligns across 10 bases. The CDR3 runs to 13 residues. Trimming removed 8 bases from V and 9 bases from J; junction bases left unmatched: 7. Germline V CDR1 and CDR2: SNHLY, FYNNEI. The CDR3 DNA reads TGTGCCAGCCGACAGGGGGCACAGGGGCCCCAGCATTTT. Translation: CASRQGAQGPQHF. The complete variable domain, with remaining parts taken from reference TRBV2 and TRBJ1-5, reads EPEVTQTPSHQVTQMGQEVILRCVPISNHLYFYWYRQILGQKVEFLVSFYNNEISEKSEIFDDQFSVERPDGSNFTLKIRSTKLEDSAMYFCASRQGAQGPQHFGDGTRLSIL.

V and J are TRBV27 and TRBJ2-4; no clear D. Trimming pared 5 bases from V and 10 bases from J, leaving 15 bases between. The CDR3 is made up of 13 amino acids. Per the germline V gene, CDR1 is MNHEY and CDR2 is SMNVEV (reference sequence). The CDR3: CASSPRLAAIQYF. CDR3 DNA: TGTGCCAGCAGTCCGCGCCTGGCGGCGATTCAGTACTTC.

The chain is built from TRBV7-7 and TRBJ2-2; D possibly corresponds to TRBD2 (6 bases). This CDR3 has 14 residues. Germline V lookup: CDR1 SSHAT, CDR2 FNYEAQ (reference sequence). Trimming shortened V by 2 bases and J by 3 bases, and 7 bases separated the two germline ends. The CDR3 DNA reads TGTGCCAGCAGCTTAAGGGAGGACACCGGGGAGCTGTTTTTT. Its translation is CASSLREDTGELFF.

V is TRBV11-1 and J is TRBJ1-1, with 9 bases identical to TRBD1. V trimming: 4 bases; J trimming: 10 bases; junction bases outside the gene matches: 19. CDR1 is SGHAT and CDR2 is FQDESV in the germline V gene (reference sequence). This CDR3 has 17 amino acids. The DNA of the CDR3 is TGTGCCAGCAGCTCTACAGGGGGCAGGGGGCTCTACGAGGGAGCTTTCTTT. It specifies CASSSTGGRGLYEGAFF. The complete variable domain, with remaining parts taken from reference TRBV11-1 and TRBJ1-1, reads EAEVAQSPRYKITEKSQAVAFWCDPISGHATLYWYRQILGQGPELLVQFQDESVVDDSQLPKDRFSAERLKGVDSTLKIQPAELGDSAMYLCASSSTGGRGLYEGAFFGQGTRLTVV.

At least ten counts were recorded for this clone. The rearrangement uses TRBV30 and TRBJ1-1; no definite D call. V was clipped by 0 bases and J by 2 bases, with 10 bases between them. Germline V gene data show CDR1 as GTSNPN and CDR2 as SVGIG (reference sequence). The CDR3 length is 14 residues. The CDR3 region is CAWSVGRLNTEAFF. The CDR3 nucleotides are TGTGCCTGGAGTGTCGGCAGGCTAAACACTGAAGCTTTCTTT.

Details on this clone: With a far larger clone one base away, a read error is the likely cause. This sample also contains other DNA sequences that code for the same CDR3. This chain connects TRBV28 to TRBJ1-2; 7 nucleotides line up with TRBD1. Germline CDR1 MDHEN, CDR2 SYDVKM. CDR3 size: 14 residues. DNA for the CDR3: TGCGCCAGCAGAACTACAGGGGTCCGGTATGGCTACACCTTC. The encoded protein is CASRTTGVRYGYTF.

This chain connects TRBV18 to TRBJ2-5; TRBD1 might be the D (5 bases). The CDR3 has 16 amino acids. The V gene's germline CDR1 is KGHSH and CDR2 LQKENI. V lost 0 bases, J lost 0 bases, and 11 bases lay in between. The CDR3 DNA sequence: TGTGCCAGCTCACCACCACTGGCAGGGTACCAAGAGACCCAGTACTTC. Its protein product is CASSPPLAGYQETQYF.

The chain uses TRBV30 and TRBJ1-5; weak D call: TRBD1 (5 bases). This CDR3 is built from 14 residues. Germline V lookup: CDR1 GTSNPN, CDR2 SVGIG (reference sequence). Trimming cost V 2 bases and J 3 bases, with 11 bases left between them. CDR3 residues: CAWSPRDLNQPQHF. The CDR3 DNA sequence: TGTGCCTGGAGTCCCAGGGACCTCAATCAGCCCCAGCATTTT. Complete variable domain (other parts from reference TRBV30 and TRBJ1-5): SQTIHQWPATLVQPVGSPLSLECTVEGTSNPNLYWYRQAAGRGLQLLFYSVGIGQISSEVPQNLSASRPQDRQFILSSKKLLLSDSGFYLCAWSPRDLNQPQHFGDGTRLSIL.

The rearrangement joins TRBV15 to TRBJ2-5, with D tentatively TRBD2 (6 bases). The J call is uncertain, as TRBJ2-7 better fits the DNA end. Germline V lookup: CDR1 LNHNV, CDR2 YYDKDF (reference sequence). CDR3 length: 16 residues. The CDR3 reads CATSRGRGTGSYEQYF. The CDR3 DNA reads as TGTGCCACCAGCAGAGGTCGCGGGACCGGTTCCTACGAGCAGTACTTC.

The table lists this clone with a count of one. The chain has TRBV28 and TRBJ2-1; TRBD2 agrees at 11 bases. CDR1 MDHEN and CDR2 SYDVKM come from the germline V gene. The CDR3 covers 18 residues. J gave up 0 bases and V 3 bases, and 7 bases lay outside the gene matches. The CDR3 nucleotides are TGTGCCAGCAGTTTGCTTAGCGGGAGGGACATCTCCTACAATGAGCAGTTCTTC. The encoded protein is CASSLLSGRDISYNEQFF.

Concerning this clone itself: Other DNA sequences within the sample encode an identical CDR3. The genes are TRBV7-2 and TRBJ1-1; no clear D. In germline, CDR1 is SGHTA, CDR2 FQGNSA. V lost 5 bases and J 1 base, leaving 8 bases between the germline ends. CDR3 size: 13 residues. The CDR3 sequence is CASSRSPNTEAFF. The CDR3 DNA is TGTGCCAGCAGCCGGAGCCCGAACACTGAAGCTTTCTTT. Combining the CDR3 with reference TRBV7-2 and TRBJ1-1 gives the whole variable domain GAGVSQSPSNKVTEKGKDVELRCDPISGHTALYWYRQSLGQGLEFLIYFQGNSAPDKSGLPSDRFSAERTGGSVSTLTIQRTQQEDSAVYLCASSRSPNTEAFFGQGTRLTVV.

The gene calls are TRBV2 and TRBJ1-4, with no clear D. V was shortened by 11 bases and J by 3 bases, with 13 bases between the two germline ends. The CDR3 totals 13 residues. Germline V gene data show CDR1 as SNHLY and CDR2 as FYNNEI. Here the CDR3 DNA reads TGTGCCGCGGTGGAGGCATCTAATGAAAAACTGTTTTTT. It encodes CAAVEASNEKLFF.

Worth noting for this clone: One junction end disagrees with the germline gene, perhaps due to a read error. The genes are TRBV5-1 and TRBJ2-6, with D perhaps given as TRBD1 or TRBD2 (6 bases each). The CDR3 length is 16 residues. Germline CDR1 reads SGHRS; CDR2 reads YFSETQ. CDR3 region: CASSWGDTIGASVLTF. CDR3 bases: TGCGCCAGCAGCTGGGGGGACACGATCGGGGCCAGCGTCCTGACTTTC.

The J gene is TRBJ1-2, the V gene TRBV7-2; 8 nucleotides match TRBD1. The ends lost 5 bases at V and 4 bases at J; junction bases unmatched: 12. Germline CDR1 reads SGHTA; CDR2 reads FQGNSA. The CDR3 consists of 16 residues. Here the CDR3 DNA reads TGTGCCAGCAGCCCCCAAACAGGGGGTAGTGGCTATGGCTACACCTTC. Its translation is CASSPQTGGSGYGYTF.

V gene TRBV10-3 combines with J gene TRBJ2-7; 7 nucleotides agree with TRBD2. Germline-derived CDR1 and CDR2 are ENHRY and SYGVKD. V shed 4 bases and J 1 base; nucleotides not matched to a gene: 16. CDR3 length: 18 residues. The CDR3 coding sequence is TGTGCCATCAGTGGTGCCCCCCCGCGGGAGCCGGTTTCCTACGAGCAGTACTTC. This encodes CAISGAPPREPVSYEQYF.

The rearrangement links TRBV28 to TRBJ2-6, with D perhaps matching TRBD1 (5 bases). Germline assignment: CDR1 MDHEN and CDR2 SYDVKM. V was clipped by 6 bases and J by 0 bases, with 9 bases between them. The CDR3 sequence is 15 residues long. The CDR3 DNA is TGTGCCAGCAGAACCGACAGCTCTGGGGCCAACGTCCTGACTTTC. It yields the protein CASRTDSSGANVLTF.

This chain connects TRBV9 to TRBJ2-1, with 7 bases aligning to TRBD2. The CDR3 is made up of 16 amino acids. V was clipped by 3 bases and J by 2 bases; unmatched bases: 8. The germline V gene has CDR1 SGDLS and CDR2 YYNGEE. The CDR3 region is CASSARGDLAYNEQFF. CDR3 bases: TGTGCCAGCAGCGCCCGGGGGGACTTAGCCTACAATGAGCAGTTCTTC.